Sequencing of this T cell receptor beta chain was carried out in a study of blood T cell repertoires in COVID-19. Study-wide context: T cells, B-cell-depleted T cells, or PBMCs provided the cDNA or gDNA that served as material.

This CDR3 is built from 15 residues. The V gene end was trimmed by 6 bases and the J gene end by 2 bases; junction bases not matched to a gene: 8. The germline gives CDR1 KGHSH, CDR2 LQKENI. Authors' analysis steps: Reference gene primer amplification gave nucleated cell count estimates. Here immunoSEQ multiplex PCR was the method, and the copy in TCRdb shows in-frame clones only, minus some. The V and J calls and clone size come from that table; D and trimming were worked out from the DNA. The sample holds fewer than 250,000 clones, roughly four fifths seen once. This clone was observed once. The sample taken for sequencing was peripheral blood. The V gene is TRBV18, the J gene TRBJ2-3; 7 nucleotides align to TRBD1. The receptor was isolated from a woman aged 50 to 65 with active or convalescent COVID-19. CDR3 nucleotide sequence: TGTGCCAGCTCCTTCTCAGGGACAGTCACAGATACGCAGTATTTT. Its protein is CASSFSGTVTDTQYF.